Each of the 27 T cell receptor beta chains below was sequenced from the same sample in a study of blood T cells in healthy people across ages. Primed by a sample-barcoded 5' primer and a J-beta primer mix, a second PCR proceeded for 7 to 11 cycles. TCRdb ran MiXCR on the 5' RACE reads and lists one entry per CDR3 protein. The table records some 920,000 distinct CDR3 sequences, roughly 47% of them present only once. The sequenced material came from blood. The receptors stem from a woman aged 60-70 years in good health.

The chain has TRBV27 and TRBJ2-1; D might be TRBD1 (6 bases). Looked up from germline, CDR1 is MNHEY and CDR2 is SMNVEV (reference sequence). The ends were cut back, 2 bases at V and 6 bases at J, with 26 bases in the middle. This CDR3 is built from 19 residues. CDR3 region: CASSLRAAGVMLGINEQFF. DNA for the CDR3: TGTGCCAGCAGTTTAAGGGCGGCAGGGGTGATGCTAGGAATCAATGAGCAGTTCTTC.

The sample holds one count of this clonotype. V gene TRBV20-1 combines with J gene TRBJ2-5; the match to TRBD2 covers 9 bases. Gene TRBJ2-7 matches the end of the DNA better, so the J call may be wrong. The germline CDR1 and CDR2 sequences are DFQATT and SNEGSKA (reference sequence). The CDR3 runs to 16 residues. CDR3 coding DNA: TGCAGTGCTAGAGACCCGGGACTAGCTGGAACCTACGAGCAGTACTTC. Translated: CSARDPGLAGTYEQYF.

This rearrangement joins TRBV3-1 to TRBJ2-7; D may correspond to TRBD1 or TRBD2 (5 bases each). The ends were cut back, 0 bases at V and 2 bases at J, with 20 bases in the middle. CDR3 length: 18 amino acids. Germline values: CDR1 LGHDT, CDR2 YNNKEL (reference sequence). The CDR3 coding sequence is TGTGCCAGCAGCCAAGACCCACCGTATATGGGGACCCCCTACGAGCAGTACTTC. Translated, it gives CASSQDPPYMGTPYEQYF.

The chain is built from TRBV4-1 and TRBJ2-1, with 7 positions matching TRBD2. After removal of 1 base from V and 1 base from J, the junction contained 10 bases not matched to a gene. CDR3 size: 18 residues. Germline V gives CDR1 MGHRA, CDR2 YSYEKL. The CDR3 region has the DNA TGCGCCAGCAGCCAAGCCCCTTCCCTAGCGGCTTCCTACAATGAGCAGTTCTTC. This translates into CASSQAPSLAASYNEQFF.

Here the CDR3 reads CASSWGGSLNDEQYF. As DNA, the CDR3 is TGCGCCAGCAGCTGGGGCGGGTCCCTCAACGACGAGCAGTACTTC. This chain connects TRBV5-1 to TRBJ2-4; D may match TRBD1 or TRBD2 (5 bases each). Matching the DNA end better, TRBJ2-7 makes the J call doubtful. Germline V gives CDR1 SGHRS, CDR2 YFSETQ. The CDR3 totals 15 residues.

The chain uses TRBV19 and TRBJ2-7; D not certain. The germline V gene encodes CDR1 LNHDA and CDR2 SQIVND (reference sequence). This CDR3 is 13 amino acids long. Trimming removed 1 base at V and 3 bases at J, with 7 bases between. The CDR3, as DNA: TGTGCCAGTAGTATAGGACGGAACTACGAGCAGTACTTC. This codes for CASSIGRNYEQYF. Complete variable domain (other parts from reference TRBV19 and TRBJ2-7): DGGITQSPKYLFRKEGQNVTLSCEQNLNHDAMYWYRQDPGQGLRLIYYSQIVNDFQKGDIAEGYSVSREKKESFPLTVTSAQKNPTAFYLCASSIGRNYEQYFGPGTRLTVT.

The chain uses TRBV12-3 or TRBV12-4 and TRBJ2-3; D gene unclear. This CDR3 comprises 13 residues. Deletions cut 6 bases from V and 6 bases from J, with 13 bases between. CDR3 bases: TGTGCCAGCAGATTCCCCCTCAGGGATACGCAGTATTTT. The encoded protein is CASRFPLRDTQYF.

This chain connects TRBV20-1 to TRBJ2-3; D may be TRBD2 (6 bases). Germline CDR1 DFQATT, CDR2 SNEGSKA (reference sequence). CDR3 length: 15 amino acids. V gave up 3 bases and J gave up 0 bases, with 13 bases separating them. The chain's CDR3 is CSASGGAVSTDTQYF. In DNA form, the CDR3 reads TGCAGTGCTAGTGGAGGGGCTGTGAGCACAGATACGCAGTATTTT.

The chain has TRBV3-1 and TRBJ2-5, with D possibly TRBD1 on 6 matching bases. V lost 5 bases and J 5 bases, leaving 12 bases between the germline ends. Germline values: CDR1 LGHDT, CDR2 YNNKEL (reference sequence). The CDR3 runs to 13 residues. CDR3 nucleotide sequence: TGTGCCAGCAGCTGCAGGGGTGGGGAGACCCAGTACTTC. This codes for CASSCRGGETQYF.

This sequence joins TRBV3-1 and TRBJ2-4, with 9 positions matching TRBD2. The DNA end lines up better with TRBJ2-5; the J call may be wrong. Germline V gives CDR1 LGHDT, CDR2 YNNKEL (reference sequence). This CDR3 has 19 amino acids. For the CDR3, the DNA is TGTGCCAGCAGCCAAGATCCGGGACTAGCATCCTTGTACCTTGAGACCCAGTACTTC. Amino acids: CASSQDPGLASLYLETQYF.

The rearrangement joins TRBV12-3 or TRBV12-4 to TRBJ2-7; either TRBD1 or TRBD2 may fit D (5 bases each). The CDR3 has 16 residues. Trimming stripped 5 bases from V and 2 bases from J, with 19 bases between. The CDR3 here is CASSVGDMRSTYEQYF. CDR3 DNA sequence: TGTGCCAGCAGTGTGGGGGATATGAGATCGACCTACGAGCAGTACTTC.

The chain links TRBV7-8 to TRBJ2-7; tentative D call: TRBD2 (6 bases). CDR3 length equals 15 residues. V lost 5 bases and J 3 bases, leaving 17 bases between the germline ends. Per germline, CDR1 SGHVS and CDR2 FQNEAQ. Here the CDR3 DNA reads TGTGCCAGCAGCGCGGACTACCGTATGTACTACGAGCAGTACTTC. The encoded protein is CASSADYRMYYEQYF.

The rearrangement links TRBV11-3 to TRBJ2-3, with 11 bases identical to TRBD2. The trim removed 3 bases at V and 4 bases at J, leaving 6 bases unmatched. The CDR3 length is 16 residues. Germline V gene data show CDR1 as SGHNT and CDR2 as YENEEA. Here the CDR3 reads CASSFVAGGPSDTQYF. The CDR3 nucleotides are TGTGCCAGCAGCTTTGTAGCGGGAGGGCCCTCAGATACGCAGTATTTT.

This clonotype has only one observation. The CDR3 here is CASSVARSTEAFF. In DNA form, the CDR3 reads TGTGCCAGCAGCGTAGCCCGGTCCACTGAAGCTTTCTTT. This chain links TRBV9 with TRBJ1-1; D gene ambiguous. V was cut by 0 bases and J by 4 bases, with 7 bases left in between. The CDR3 sequence is 13 residues long. Germline CDR1 SGDLS, CDR2 YYNGEE.

This clonotype has only a few counts. The chain employs TRBV18 and TRBJ2-1, with 9 bases matching TRBD2. The V and J ends lost 4 bases and 2 bases, in that order; junction bases with no gene match: 3. The CDR3 has 15 residues. Germline V lookup: CDR1 KGHSH, CDR2 LQKENI. CDR3: CASSRASGTYNEQFF. The CDR3 DNA sequence: TGTGCCAGCTCACGCGCTAGCGGGACCTACAATGAGCAGTTCTTC.

The chain couples TRBV12-3 or TRBV12-4 to TRBJ1-5, with D unresolved. CDR3 size: 17 residues. V lost 1 base and J lost 0, with 13 bases in between. The CDR3 region is CASSLGAASYSNQPQHF. In nucleotides, the CDR3 is TGTGCCAGCAGTTTAGGGGCAGCGAGCTATAGCAATCAGCCCCAGCATTTT.

This clonotype was seen only once. The chain recombines TRBV20-1 with TRBJ2-7; D is uncertain. The J call may be faulty, since TRBJ2-4 better matches the DNA end. The CDR3 length is 16 residues. In germline, CDR1 is DFQATT, CDR2 SNEGSKA (reference sequence). CDR3 DNA sequence: TGCAGTGCCCTGGACCTTACGACACTAGCCAAAAACATTCAGTACTTC. It encodes CSALDLTTLAKNIQYF.

This clonotype showed up many times. The CDR3 DNA reads as TGCAGCGTGGGGGACCGGCGCTACGAGCAGTACTTC. This gives the protein CSVGDRRYEQYF. The rearrangement links TRBV29-1 to TRBJ2-7, with D perhaps TRBD1 or TRBD2 (5 bases each). Germline CDR1 SQVTM, CDR2 ANQGSEA. The CDR3 has 12 amino acids. V lost 6 bases and J 3 bases, leaving 12 bases between the germline ends.

This clonotype appeared many times. The chain links TRBV29-1 to TRBJ2-1, with 7 bases lining up with TRBD1. With 4 bases clipped from V and 6 bases from J, the junction kept 15 bases outside the gene matches. Germline V gene lookup returns CDR1 SQVTM and CDR2 ANQGSEA. The CDR3 consists of 16 residues. The CDR3 DNA is TGCAGCGTTGGACAGGGACCCCTTGTATGGGGCAATGAGCAGTTCTTC. It specifies CSVGQGPLVWGNEQFF.

This clonotype was observed a handful of times. This sequence joins TRBV9 and TRBJ2-3; D is possibly TRBD2 (6 bases). This CDR3 is 13 amino acids long. CDR1 is SGDLS and CDR2 is YYNGEE in the germline V gene. Between the trimmed V and J ends, which lost 3 bases and 6 bases, there was a span of 11 bases. The CDR3 spells CASSAGSGDTQYF. CDR3 nucleotides: TGTGCCAGCAGCGCCGGGAGCGGGGATACGCAGTATTTT.

The V call is TRBV7-2, the J call TRBJ2-1; 8 bases agree with TRBD1. From germline, CDR1 is SGHTA and CDR2 FQGNSA. This CDR3 contains 14 residues. Trimming removed 6 bases from V and 4 bases from J; junction bases left unmatched: 5. The CDR3 spells CASSLGTGYNEQFF. The CDR3, as DNA: TGTGCCAGCAGTCTCGGGACAGGTTACAATGAGCAGTTCTTC.

Concerning this clonotype itself: The junction differs from germline at one of its ends, possibly a read error. The J gene is TRBJ2-5, the V gene TRBV6-1; the D gene is possibly TRBD2 (5 bases). The CDR3 consists of 11 residues. CDR1 and CDR2 from the germline V gene are MNHNS and SASEGT. Written as DNA, the CDR3 is TGTGTCAGCAGTGACTTATCGGGGAAGTACTTC. Protein: CVSSDLSGKYF.

To note about this clonotype: At one of its ends the junction is not consistent with the germline gene, which may arise from a read error. The chain couples TRBV3-1 to TRBJ2-1, with 16 bases matching TRBD2. CDR1 is LGHDT and CDR2 is YNNKEL in the germline V gene (reference sequence). This CDR3 is built from 21 residues. The CDR3 DNA is TGTGCCAGCAGCCAGGGACTAGCGGGAGGGCCTTTTATTCCTCATAGTCCGAAGCAGTTCTTT. It yields the protein CASSQGLAGGPFIPHSPKQFF.

V is TRBV20-1 and J is TRBJ2-1, with TRBD2 identical over 8 bases. Germline trimming cut 4 bases from V and 10 bases from J; bases unmatched to any gene: 9. Germline V gene sequence: CDR1 DFQATT, CDR2 SNEGSKA (reference sequence). The CDR3 consists of 13 residues. CDR3 DNA: TGCAGTGCTACTTGGACTAGCCCGAGGGAGCAGTTCTTC. Translation gives CSATWTSPREQFF.

Written as DNA, the CDR3 is TGTGCCAGCTCCATCTCCGGGACAGGGGGGGACCAGCCCCAGCATTTT. It specifies CASSISGTGGDQPQHF. The rearrangement uses TRBV18 and TRBJ1-5, with 11 nucleotides matching TRBD1. CDR1 and CDR2 (germline): KGHSH, LQKENI. This CDR3 comprises 16 residues. V lost 6 bases and J lost 7; bases outside the gene matches: 11.

The DNA of the CDR3 is TGTGCCAGCTCAATCTTAGAGCGGGCACTAACCTACGAGCAGTACTTC. As protein: CASSILERALTYEQYF. The J gene is TRBJ2-7, the V gene TRBV18, with TRBD2 as a possible D gene (6 bases). The V end lost 5 bases, the J end lost 2 bases, and 19 bases lay between the germline ends. CDR1 and CDR2 from the germline V gene are KGHSH and LQKENI. The CDR3 is 16 residues long.

This clonotype came up a few times. The chain uses TRBV15 and TRBJ2-7, with 7 bases lining up with TRBD2. Germline assignment: CDR1 LNHNV and CDR2 YYDKDF (reference sequence). The CDR3 spans 14 residues. V lost 2 bases to trimming and J lost 3 bases; unmatched junction nucleotides: 4. The DNA for the CDR3 is TGTGCCACCAGCAGAAGGGAGGGGATCTACGAGCAGTACTTC. Translating gives CATSRREGIYEQYF.